Presented here are 16 T cell receptor beta chains from one specimen sequenced in a study of cytomegalovirus exposure and HLA in healthy donors (dated by TCRdb to the late 2010s). Library generation was performed with the immunoSEQ multiplex PCR assay. For the multiplex PCR, a mixture combining 60 forward primers for TCR Vbeta segments and 13 reverse primers for TCR Jbeta segments was used. TCRdb's version of the immuneACCESS table is confined to in-frame rearrangements and falls short of the full clone set. An unresolved V gene accounts for under half of the shortfall where checked; the remainder is of unknown origin. In this sample the table shows some 250,000 clones, over 70% of which occur a single time. Together, the top ten hold less than 8.5% of the sample. Sequencing was done on a sample of PBMCs. The receptors originated from a woman aged 55 to 70 in good health and CMV-seropositive.

This clone has just one count. The rearrangement links TRBV19 to TRBJ2-1; D may be TRBD2 (5 bases). The V gene's germline CDR1 is LNHDA and CDR2 SQIVND (reference sequence). CDR3 size: 11 residues. The germline V and J ends were trimmed by 3 bases and 9 bases, with 6 bases remaining between them. DNA for the CDR3: TGTGCCAGTAGTATGGGAGTTGAGCAGTTCTTC. It specifies CASSMGVEQFF.

The gene calls are TRBV27 and TRBJ1-2; no clear D. V was pared by 0 bases and J by 4 bases, with 12 bases between. The CDR3 runs 15 residues. Per the germline V gene, CDR1 is MNHEY and CDR2 is SMNVEV (reference sequence). CDR3 sequence: CASSLSGGGLYGYTF. CDR3 nucleotides: TGTGCCAGCAGTTTATCTGGAGGAGGCCTCTATGGCTACACCTTC.

The rearrangement uses TRBV19 and TRBJ1-5; perhaps TRBD1 as D (6 bases). The V and J ends lost 5 bases and 2 bases respectively, with 7 bases between them. Per germline, CDR1 LNHDA and CDR2 SQIVND (reference sequence). The CDR3 is 13 amino acids. CDR3 coding DNA: TGTGCCAGTAGTCCAGGGGGCAATCAGCCCCAGCATTTT. Translating it yields CASSPGGNQPQHF.

CDR3 loop: CAWRPGSSYNEQFF. The CDR3 DNA sequence: TGTGCCTGGAGGCCGGGGAGCTCCTACAATGAGCAGTTCTTC. The rearrangement joins TRBV30 to TRBJ2-1; maybe TRBD2 (5 bases). The length of the CDR3 is 14 residues. Germline values: CDR1 GTSNPN, CDR2 SVGIG (reference sequence). V shed 3 bases and J shed 0 bases, with 9 bases lying between them.

In this sample, this clone turned up once. V gene TRBV6-1 combines with J gene TRBJ2-1; TRBD2 agrees at 11 bases. The CDR3 is made up of 14 amino acids. With V trimmed by 1 base and J by 16 bases, 9 bases remained unmatched. The germline V gene encodes CDR1 MNHNS and CDR2 SASEGT. The CDR3 spells CASSEGRSGRAFFF. CDR3 DNA sequence: TGTGCCAGCAGTGAAGGTCGTAGCGGGAGGGCTTTTTTCTTC.

The chain joins TRBV5-1 to TRBJ2-7, with D unclear. The germline CDR1 and CDR2 sequences are SGHRS and YFSETQ. This CDR3 region has 12 residues. V lost 2 bases to trimming and J lost 3 bases, with 6 bases between them. The CDR3 reads CASSFDNYEQYF. CDR3 nucleotides: TGCGCCAGCAGCTTCGACAACTACGAGCAGTACTTC.

This clone was seen once. The chain couples TRBV7-9 to TRBJ2-3; the match to TRBD2 covers 7 bases. J was trimmed by 3 bases and V by 1 base; bases with no gene match: 4. CDR1 is SEHNR, CDR2 FQNEAQ, per germline (reference sequence). This CDR3 has 15 amino acids. The CDR3 loop is CASSLVSGGTDTQYF. The CDR3 DNA follows: TGTGCCAGCAGCTTAGTATCGGGAGGAACAGATACGCAGTATTTT.

The genes are TRBV10-2 and TRBJ1-3; 8 bases fit TRBD1. Germline lookup yields CDR1 WSHSY and CDR2 SAAADI. The CDR3 contains 18 residues. V was pared by 2 bases and J by 0 bases, with 9 bases of the junction left unmatched. CDR3 in amino acids: CASSERTGRYLSGNTIYF. Here the CDR3 DNA reads TGCGCCAGCAGTGAGAGGACAGGGAGATACCTCTCTGGAAACACCATATATTTT.

The genes are TRBV6-4 and TRBJ2-1; maybe TRBD1 (5 bases). The germline V gene has CDR1 MRHNA and CDR2 SNTAGT. This CDR3 has 13 residues. V lost 0 bases and J 6 bases, leaving 6 bases between the germline ends. CDR3 amino acids: CASSDSTVNEQFF. The CDR3, as DNA: TGTGCCAGCAGTGACTCGACAGTCAATGAGCAGTTCTTC.

The rearrangement links TRBV5-1 to TRBJ2-2; 9 nucleotides match TRBD2. The junction had 3 bases not matched to a gene; V was cut back by 0 bases and J by 3 bases. The germline V gene has CDR1 SGHRS and CDR2 YFSETQ. The CDR3 spans 16 residues. Written as DNA, the CDR3 is TGCGCCAGCAGCTTGGGACTAGCGGACTACACCGGGGAGCTGTTTTTT. Residues: CASSLGLADYTGELFF.

There are a few counts of this clone. The chain employs TRBV19 and TRBJ2-1; no clear D. V lost 2 bases, J lost 0 bases, and 8 bases lay in between. Germline values: CDR1 LNHDA, CDR2 SQIVND (reference sequence). The CDR3 covers 15 residues. The CDR3 DNA reads as TGTGCCAGTAGTATAACCCTAACCTCCTACAATGAGCAGTTCTTC. Encoded protein: CASSITLTSYNEQFF.

This clone was counted between two and nine times. The chain carries TRBV9 and TRBJ2-2; TRBD2 matches 9 bases. The V and J ends lost 0 bases and 7 bases, in that order; junction bases with no gene match: 16. The germline gives CDR1 SGDLS, CDR2 YYNGEE. CDR3 length: 19 amino acids. CDR3 residues: CASSVVQPWLAGVLGELFF. Written as DNA, the CDR3 is TGTGCCAGCAGCGTAGTCCAACCGTGGTTAGCGGGAGTTCTCGGGGAGCTGTTTTTT.

In regard to this clone: At the DNA level, this CDR3 is encoded by other sequences in the same sample as well. CDR3: CASSLGGGTEAFF. DNA of the CDR3: TGTGCCAGCAGCCTCGGGGGGGGCACTGAAGCTTTCTTT. This chain connects TRBV7-2 to TRBJ1-1, with D possibly TRBD1 on 5 matching bases. Germline values: CDR1 SGHTA, CDR2 FQGNSA. V lost 5 bases and J lost 4, with 11 bases in between. The CDR3 length is 13 residues.

V gene TRBV19 combines with J gene TRBJ2-3, with TRBD2 matching 7 bases. CDR1 and CDR2 (germline): LNHDA, SQIVND (reference sequence). CDR3 length equals 15 residues. Unmatched junction bases numbered 2, after V lost 2 bases and J lost 0 bases. DNA for the CDR3: TGTGCCAGTAGTATAACTAGCGAGAGCACAGATACGCAGTATTTT. Translation: CASSITSESTDTQYF.

This chain connects TRBV28 to TRBJ1-1; D possibly corresponds to TRBD1 (5 bases). CDR3 length: 13 amino acids. V was shortened by 2 bases and J by 3 bases, with 7 bases between the two germline ends. Per germline, CDR1 MDHEN and CDR2 SYDVKM. The CDR3, as DNA: TGTGCCAGCAGTTTACCGGGGGACACTGAAGCTTTCTTT. It codes for CASSLPGDTEAFF.

The J gene is TRBJ2-1, the V gene TRBV7-2; D may be TRBD1 (5 bases). V was clipped by 3 bases and J by 4 bases, with 10 bases between them. CDR1 and CDR2 from the germline V gene are SGHTA and FQGNSA. The CDR3 runs to 14 residues. DNA of the CDR3: TGTGCCAGCAGCTTGACAGTTTTATACAATGAGCAGTTCTTC. It translates to CASSLTVLYNEQFF.